One sample yielded the 24 T cell receptor beta chains listed below, sequenced in a study of CD8 T cells in Susac syndrome. The RNA input was about 0.5 to 1 ug, and it was reverse transcribed with random hexamers. A single record per CDR3 protein comes from TCRdb applying MiXCR to the immunoSEQ multiplex PCR reads. The sample lists about 300,000 distinct CDR3 sequences; 70% to 90% were seen once. The sequencing input was CD8+ T cells from PBMCs. The receptors here all came from a human donor with multiple sclerosis.

The chain couples TRBV7-9 to TRBJ2-6; a weak D match, TRBD1 (6 bases). V was pared by 5 bases and J by 8 bases, with 13 bases between. CDR3 length equals 14 residues. Germline CDR1 and CDR2: SEHNR and FQNEAQ (reference sequence). The CDR3 DNA follows: TGTGCCAGCAGCGGAGACAGGCTCACCAACGTCCTGACTTTC. Its protein product is CASSGDRLTNVLTF.

The rearrangement links TRBV7-6 to TRBJ1-5, with 10 bases fitting TRBD1. The germline CDR1 and CDR2 sequences are SGHVS and FNYEAQ. CDR3 length: 15 amino acids. With V trimmed by 5 bases and J by 7 bases, 8 bases remained unmatched. This CDR3 reads CASSETGTGDQPQHF. As DNA, the CDR3 is TGTGCCAGCAGCGAAACCGGGACAGGGGACCAGCCCCAGCATTTT.

The chain uses TRBV27 and TRBJ1-3, with D possibly matching TRBD1 (6 bases). V dropped 3 bases and J dropped 0 bases, with 12 bases sitting between them. Germline V CDR1 and CDR2: MNHEY, SMNVEV (reference sequence). CDR3 length: 16 amino acids. The CDR3 region is CASSLRGGNSGNTIYF. In DNA, the CDR3 is TGTGCCAGCAGTTTGCGAGGGGGGAACTCTGGAAACACCATATATTTT.

The chain links TRBV29-1 to TRBJ1-2; maybe TRBD1 (6 bases). The CDR3 runs 13 residues. Trimming shortened V by 5 bases and J by 7 bases, and 17 bases separated the two germline ends. The germline V gene encodes CDR1 SQVTM and CDR2 ANQGSEA. Here the CDR3 reads CSVPRGRGGGYTF. CDR3 bases: TGCAGCGTTCCCAGGGGACGGGGCGGTGGCTACACCTTC.

The chain combines TRBV7-3 with TRBJ2-5, with a tentative D call TRBD2 (5 bases). Trimming took off 5 bases at V and 5 bases at J, with 15 bases between the two ends. This CDR3 has 14 residues. Per germline, CDR1 SGHTA and CDR2 FQGTGA. The CDR3 DNA sequence: TGTGCCAGCAGCCCACTAGACGCCCCTGAGACCCAGTACTTC. Translation gives CASSPLDAPETQYF. Variable domain in full (rest from reference TRBV7-3 and TRBJ2-5): GAGVSQTPSNKVTEKGKYVELRCDPISGHTALYWYRQSLGQGPEFLIYFQGTGAADDSGLPNDRFFAVRPEGSVSTLKIQRTERGDSAVYLCASSPLDAPETQYFGPGTRLLVL.

The chain employs TRBV9 and TRBJ2-7, with 7 bases aligning to TRBD2. V dropped 6 bases and J dropped 6; count of bases not matched to a gene: 9. Germline V gene data show CDR1 as SGDLS and CDR2 as YYNGEE. The CDR3 has 13 amino acids. The CDR3 DNA follows: TGTGCCAGCAATCCGGGAGGCCCGGGCGAGCAGTACTTC. Translated: CASNPGGPGEQYF.

The J gene is TRBJ1-4, the V gene TRBV2; weak D call: TRBD1 (5 bases). Germline V lookup: CDR1 SNHLY, CDR2 FYNNEI. Trimming removed 9 bases from V and 4 bases from J, with 21 bases in between. The CDR3 has 16 residues. CDR3 amino acids: CASNPFGGPLNEKLFF. The DNA of the CDR3 is TGTGCCAGTAATCCGTTCGGGGGTCCCCTTAATGAAAAACTGTTTTTT.

The chain joins TRBV20-1 to TRBJ2-7; tentative D call: TRBD2 (6 bases). Trimming removed 3 bases at V and 0 bases at J, with 12 bases between. In germline, CDR1 is DFQATT, CDR2 SNEGSKA (reference sequence). CDR3 length: 14 amino acids. This CDR3 reads CSARGRTYSYEQYF. In DNA, the CDR3 is TGCAGTGCTAGGGGGAGGACCTACTCCTACGAGCAGTACTTC.

In DNA form, the CDR3 reads TGTGCCAGCAGAAAGACAGGCCTGATGGAGCAGTACTTC. Protein sequence: CASRKTGLMEQYF. The chain combines TRBV7-9 with TRBJ2-7, with D perhaps TRBD1 (6 bases). Germline CDR1 SEHNR, CDR2 FQNEAQ (reference sequence). V was shortened by 6 bases and J by 7 bases, with 16 bases between the two germline ends. The CDR3 is 13 residues long.

This chain's CDR3 is CATQMDIPNQPQHF. CDR3 nucleotide sequence: TGTGCCACCCAAATGGACATCCCGAATCAGCCCCAGCATTTT. The chain links TRBV24-1 to TRBJ1-5; D is possibly TRBD1 (5 bases). Germline CDR1 and CDR2: KGHDR and SFDVKD. The CDR3 loop spans 14 amino acids. V was trimmed by 9 bases and J by 4 bases, leaving 15 bases between them.

The chain links TRBV2 to TRBJ2-1, with a tentative D call TRBD2 (5 bases). CDR1 is SNHLY, CDR2 FYNNEI, per germline. V lost 1 base to trimming and J lost 4 bases, with 17 bases between them. The CDR3 is made up of 17 amino acids. CDR3 loop: CASSEDLAARIYNEQFF. The CDR3 coding sequence is TGTGCCAGCAGTGAAGACCTAGCCGCCCGAATTTACAATGAGCAGTTCTTC.

The chain links TRBV9 to TRBJ2-1; 8 nucleotides align to TRBD2. Germline V gives CDR1 SGDLS, CDR2 YYNGEE. J was trimmed by 2 bases and V by 1 base; bases with no gene match: 2. CDR3 length: 15 residues. For the CDR3, the DNA is TGTGCCAGCAGCGTACTAGCGGGTACCTACAATGAGCAGTTCTTC. Its protein is CASSVLAGTYNEQFF.

The rearrangement uses TRBV9 and TRBJ1-2; a weak D match, TRBD1 (5 bases). Trimming took off 3 bases at V and 2 bases at J, with 11 bases between the two ends. The germline CDR1 and CDR2 sequences are SGDLS and YYNGEE. The CDR3 has 14 residues. The CDR3 nucleotides read TGTGCCAGCAGCGGACGGGACTTGAACTATGGCTACACCTTC. Translating gives CASSGRDLNYGYTF. Complete variable domain (other parts from reference TRBV9 and TRBJ1-2): DSGVTQTPKHLITATGQRVTLRCSPRSGDLSVYWYQQSLDQGLQFLIQYYNGEERAKGNILERFSAQQFPDLHSELNLSSLELGDSALYFCASSGRDLNYGYTFGSGTRLTVV.

This chain uses TRBV7-2 with TRBJ2-7; 9 bases are a match to TRBD2. V shed 5 bases, J shed 1 base, and the junction held 9 bases outside the gene matches. In germline, CDR1 is SGHTA, CDR2 FQGNSA. CDR3 length: 16 amino acids. The CDR3 DNA reads as TGTGCCAGCAGCCCATTAGCGGGGGTACTATCCTACGAGCAGTACTTC. Translated: CASSPLAGVLSYEQYF. Filled out from reference TRBV7-2 and TRBJ2-7, the complete variable domain reads GAGVSQSPSNKVTEKGKDVELRCDPISGHTALYWYRQSLGQGLEFLIYFQGNSAPDKSGLPSDRFSAERTGGSVSTLTIQRTQQEDSAVYLCASSPLAGVLSYEQYFGPGTRLTVT.

This clonotype has only one observation. V and J are TRBV30 and TRBJ2-2; D unclear. V shed 0 bases and J shed 3 bases, with 8 bases lying between them. This CDR3 region has 14 residues. The germline V gene has CDR1 GTSNPN and CDR2 SVGIG (reference sequence). CDR3 loop: CAWSVRGHTGELFF. The DNA for the CDR3 is TGTGCCTGGAGTGTACGTGGCCACACCGGGGAGCTGTTTTTT.

The CDR3 nucleotides are TGCAGTGCTGGGGAAGGGCTAGCGGGAGCCGAGCAGTACTTC. It encodes CSAGEGLAGAEQYF. The genes are TRBV20-1 and TRBJ2-7; 10 nucleotides line up with TRBD2. The CDR3 covers 14 residues. The V and J ends lost 5 bases and 6 bases, in that order; junction bases with no gene match: 10. Germline assignment: CDR1 DFQATT and CDR2 SNEGSKA (reference sequence).

This chain uses TRBV27 with TRBJ2-1; 9 bases line up with TRBD2. The germline gives CDR1 MNHEY, CDR2 SMNVEV (reference sequence). Trimming cost V 3 bases and J 8 bases; bases outside gene matches: 8. This CDR3 is 15 amino acids long. DNA of the CDR3: TGTGCCAGCAGTTTGGAGACTAGCGGCGCCGATGAGCAGTTCTTC. It codes for CASSLETSGADEQFF.

This chain joins TRBV11-2 and TRBJ2-7; TRBD1 matches 7 bases. Germline V lookup: CDR1 SGHAT, CDR2 FQNNGV. The CDR3 has 14 residues. V was pared by 4 bases and J by 2 bases, with 5 bases of the junction left unmatched. In DNA, the CDR3 is TGTGCCAGCAGCTCCCCGGGACAGACCTACGAGCAGTACTTC. Encoded protein: CASSSPGQTYEQYF.

The rearrangement joins TRBV5-6 to TRBJ2-7, with D perhaps matching TRBD1 (5 bases). CDR1 and CDR2 (germline): SGHDT, YYEEEE. The CDR3 runs to 15 residues. V was cut by 5 bases and J by 0 bases, with 15 bases left in between. CDR3 in amino acids: CASSSRRGSSYEQYF. The CDR3 DNA sequence: TGTGCCAGCAGTTCGCGAAGGGGTAGCTCCTACGAGCAGTACTTC.

The rearrangement joins TRBV27 to TRBJ2-7, with TRBD1 matching 10 bases. This CDR3 region has 14 residues. The J segment lost 9 bases and the V segment lost 5 bases, leaving 10 bases of the junction unmatched. Germline CDR1 is MNHEY and CDR2 is SMNVEV (reference sequence). The CDR3 spells CASSPRTGGDVQYF. The CDR3 bases are TGTGCCAGCAGTCCGAGGACAGGGGGTGATGTGCAGTACTTC.

The chain employs TRBV20-1 and TRBJ2-1; 7 nucleotides match TRBD2. The CDR3 extends over 14 amino acids. J was trimmed by 4 bases and V by 0 bases; bases with no gene match: 3. Germline V gene data show CDR1 as DFQATT and CDR2 as SNEGSKA (reference sequence). The CDR3 protein is CSARERGSYNEQFF. The CDR3, as DNA: TGCAGTGCTAGAGAGCGCGGGAGTTACAATGAGCAGTTCTTC.

This chain connects TRBV20-1 to TRBJ1-2, with 10 bases matching TRBD1. The CDR3 extends over 17 amino acids. Unmatched junction bases numbered 14, after V lost 3 bases and J lost 4 bases. CDR1 DFQATT and CDR2 SNEGSKA come from the germline V gene (reference sequence). The DNA for the CDR3 is TGCAGTGCTAGCCACACCGGGACAGGGGCAATTTCCTATGGCTACACCTTC. It is translated as CSASHTGTGAISYGYTF.

The rearrangement links TRBV27 to TRBJ2-7, with 12 bases lining up with TRBD1. The germline V gene has CDR1 MNHEY and CDR2 SMNVEV (reference sequence). The CDR3 spans 14 residues. The ends lost 4 bases at V and 7 bases at J; junction bases unmatched: 5. The CDR3 bases are TGTGCCAGCAGTTCGGGACAGGGGGCTCAGGAGCAGTACTTC. Its translation: CASSSGQGAQEQYF.

The chain joins TRBV4-2 to TRBJ2-1; D unresolved. Germline CDR1 is LGHNA and CDR2 is YNFKEQ. The CDR3 contains 15 residues. Trimming pared 0 bases from V and 0 bases from J, leaving 6 bases between. In DNA, the CDR3 is TGTGCCAGCAGCCAAGACAAGAACTCCTACAATGAGCAGTTCTTC. Translated, it gives CASSQDKNSYNEQFF.